The entry that follows covers one T cell receptor (beta chain) sequence. This clone occurred a few times. It has no known antigen specificity. No clone much larger than this one lies a single base away; base qualities are absent. This specimen comes from a study of pediatric ulcerative colitis (dated by TCRdb to the late 2010s). For the study in its entirety: Pancolitis was present in several ulcerative colitis patients and left-sided colitis in two, and histology consistent with ulcerative colitis was found in all of these patients. By Pediatric Ulcerative Colitis Activity Index, mild disease was classified in two patients, moderate disease in four and acute severe colitis in three. From eight or nine newly diagnosed, treatment-naive pediatric ulcerative colitis patients and a few non-IBD control children, paired blood and rectal samples were collected.

V drops 0 bases and J drops 7 bases, leaving 10 bases in between. Based on the germline V gene (reference sequence), the CDR1 and CDR2 sequences are SEHNR and FQNEAQ. CDR3 length: 13 amino acids, cysteine to phenylalanine. The DNA shown is the 39-base CDR3, in frame from base 1. During colonoscopy, one to two pinch biopsies were obtained from the rectum for research purposes. Ulcerative colitis patients had received no immunosuppressive medication before the diagnostic colonoscopy. Rectal biopsies were digested with proteinase K before DNA isolation. The Wizard kit (Promega) was used to extract genomic DNA from both blood and intestinal samples. The full study reports these points: Blood-derived T cells may have been included in rectal pinch biopsies, especially in patients with overt colitis. Repertoires were derived from total lymphocyte DNA, so rare subsets such as regulatory T cells may have patterns not reflected. A couple of rectal CDR3 clonotypes turned up in every ulcerative colitis patient but in none of the controls. For technical reasons, substantially fewer templates were yielded by the blood samples of a couple of patients, and these blood samples were excluded from blood-rectal overlap analysis. Compared with controls, ulcerative colitis patients showed significantly higher autologous blood-rectal clonal overlap, a finding that suggests increased T cell trafficking to inflamed tissue. Features of the rectal repertoire distinguished controls, mild-moderate colitis patients and acute severe colitis patients, and in acute severe colitis, rectal diversity was reduced because of clonal expansions. Only a few individuals were included in the healthy control group, which was small.

Rearranged CDR3 beta regions were amplified from genomic DNA with multiplex V and J primers using the immunoSEQ TRB Survey service. To keep sequencing depth equal across samples, survey-level depth of up to 500,000 reads per sample was applied. The libraries were purified, combined into pools and sequenced with Illumina technology. On the study's bioinformatics: Productive clonality, sample overlap, pairwise scatters, CDR3 beta length, V/D/J gene usage and productiveness were assessed with immunoSEQ online tools. Alongside Shannon and Simpson indices, calculated diversity was computed as the number of unique rearrangements divided by total templates, multiplied by 100. Z-score normalized data were analyzed by principal component analysis with the R prcomp function and the ggbiplot package. Blood-rectal clonal overlap within each subject was quantified with Morisita's index. As stored in TCRdb, this immuneACCESS dataset retains in-frame rearrangements with V and J assigned. A fraction of the clones does not appear; measured against another copy, unresolved V genes explain less than half of the discrepancy, and the remainder lacks a known reason. V, J and clone size were drawn from that table, and D and trimming were deduced from the DNA. The table for this sample lists about 16,000 clones; 70% to 80% of them were counted only once. The ten largest clones capture roughly 7.2% of the sample.

The chain is assembled from TRBV7-9 and TRBJ2-7; the D segment cannot be called with confidence. This TCR was sampled from a boy between 10 and 17 years old with moderate ulcerative colitis. Sequenced input: gut tissue. Here is the DNA: TGTGCCAGCAGCTTAGCTGGCAACCTGGAGCAGTACTTC. Translated, this is CASSLAGNLEQYF.